This T cell receptor (beta chain) was found in a study of identical twins. Study-level findings and limits: Abundant beta clonotypes from cord blood bore fewer insertions; memory repertoires lacked this pattern. Twins showed weaker excess sharing in their beta out-of-frame sequences. The presence of invariant MAIT and iNKT cells could partly confound analyses of zero-insertion sequences.

TCRdb passed the 5' RACE reads through MiXCR, listing each CDR3 protein once. The data contain roughly 710,000 distinct CDR3 sequences, less than 7% of them singletons. Healthy Caucasians, and only they, were the donors. In this sample, this clonotype turned up many times. Its antigen is not identified. The V and J ends lost 1 base and 4 bases, in that order; junction bases with no gene match: 3. Germline V lookup: CDR1 LNHNV, CDR2 YYDKDF (reference sequence). CDR3 length: 14 amino acids. This chain connects TRBV15 to TRBJ2-5; 7 positions agree with TRBD2. The sequence was obtained from a man in his late teens or twenties in good health. Input material: naive T cells sorted from blood. This CDR3 reads CATSRGSGAETQYF. The CDR3 DNA is TGTGCCACCAGCAGAGGAAGCGGGGCAGAGACCCAGTACTTC.